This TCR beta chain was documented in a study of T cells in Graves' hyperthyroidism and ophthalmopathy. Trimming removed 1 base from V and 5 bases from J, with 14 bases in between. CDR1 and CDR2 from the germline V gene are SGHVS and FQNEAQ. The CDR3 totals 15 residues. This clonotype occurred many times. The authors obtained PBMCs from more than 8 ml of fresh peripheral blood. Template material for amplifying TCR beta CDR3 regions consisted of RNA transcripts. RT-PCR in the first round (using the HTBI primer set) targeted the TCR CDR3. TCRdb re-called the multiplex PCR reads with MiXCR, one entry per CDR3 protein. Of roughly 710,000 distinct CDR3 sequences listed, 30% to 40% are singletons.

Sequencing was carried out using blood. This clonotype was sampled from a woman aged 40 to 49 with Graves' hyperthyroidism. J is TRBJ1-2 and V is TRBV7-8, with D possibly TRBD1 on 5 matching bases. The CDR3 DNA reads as TGTGCCAGCAGCTTAGAGGGGCCAGGGTCGTATGGCTACACCTTC. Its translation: CASSLEGPGSYGYTF.